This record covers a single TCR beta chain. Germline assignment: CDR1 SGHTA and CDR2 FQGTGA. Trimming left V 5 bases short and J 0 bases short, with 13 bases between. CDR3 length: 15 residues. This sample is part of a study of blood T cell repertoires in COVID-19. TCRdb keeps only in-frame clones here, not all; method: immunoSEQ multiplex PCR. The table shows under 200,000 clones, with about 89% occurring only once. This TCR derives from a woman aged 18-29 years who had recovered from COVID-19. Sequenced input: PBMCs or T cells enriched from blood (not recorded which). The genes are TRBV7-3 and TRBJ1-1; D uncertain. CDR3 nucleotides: TGTGCCAGCAGCCCTTCTTCTGGGCTGAACACTGAAGCTTTCTTT. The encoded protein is CASSPSSGLNTEAFF.